The rows below give T cell receptor beta chains drawn from one sample of a study of Ad26.COV2.S vaccination and SARS-CoV-2 variants. The table came from immunoSEQ multiplex PCR; TCRdb's copy has only in-frame clones and leaves some out. The sample shows more than 300,000 clones, around 88% of them seen only once. The specimen was peripheral blood, collected in a trial of Ad26.COV2.S vaccine versus placebo. These receptors all come from a person between 18 and 60 years old who received the Ad26.COV2.S COVID-19 vaccine or a placebo. Each CDR3 is given with its conserved first and last residue. A D gene is named only where the DNA matches it firmly.

TRBV15	NA	TRBJ1-2	CATSRDTNPNYGYTF	TGTGCCACCAGCAGAGATACGAATCCTAACTATGGCTACACCTTC
TRBV28	NA	TRBJ1-4	CASGETLPTEKLFF	TGTGCCAGCGGGGAGACCCTACCGACTGAAAAACTGTTTTTT
TRBV27	NA	TRBJ2-1	CASSVTSSSYNEQFF	TGTGCCAGCAGTGTAACAAGTAGCTCCTACAATGAGCAGTTCTTC
TRBV5-1	NA	TRBJ2-1	CASSLTPGVSEQFF	TGCGCCAGCAGCCTAACGCCCGGAGTTAGTGAGCAGTTCTTC
TRBV9	NA	TRBJ2-1	CASSVGGDNEQFF	TGTGCCAGCAGCGTAGGGGGCGACAATGAGCAGTTCTTC
TRBV18	NA	TRBJ2-7	CASSPDQTGEQYF	TGTGCCAGCTCACCAGATCAGACAGGCGAGCAGTACTTC
TRBV18	NA	TRBJ2-1	CASSPGVSPYNEQFF	TGTGCCAGCTCACCGGGGGTTAGCCCCTACAATGAGCAGTTCTTC
TRBV4-1	TRBD1	TRBJ2-1	CASSQDATGTYNEQFF	TGCGCCAGCAGCCAAGATGCGACAGGGACCTACAATGAGCAGTTCTTC
TRBV28	NA	TRBJ1-1	CASSFGRGNTEAFF	TGTGCCAGCAGTTTTGGGCGAGGGAACACTGAAGCTTTCTTT
TRBV5-4	NA	TRBJ1-2	CASSEPGKGSGYTF	TGTGCCAGCAGTGAACCGGGAAAAGGGTCTGGCTACACCTTC
TRBV7-8	NA	TRBJ1-1	CASSLTAKGLNTEAFF	TGTGCCAGCAGCTTGACTGCCAAGGGCCTGAACACTGAAGCTTTCTTT